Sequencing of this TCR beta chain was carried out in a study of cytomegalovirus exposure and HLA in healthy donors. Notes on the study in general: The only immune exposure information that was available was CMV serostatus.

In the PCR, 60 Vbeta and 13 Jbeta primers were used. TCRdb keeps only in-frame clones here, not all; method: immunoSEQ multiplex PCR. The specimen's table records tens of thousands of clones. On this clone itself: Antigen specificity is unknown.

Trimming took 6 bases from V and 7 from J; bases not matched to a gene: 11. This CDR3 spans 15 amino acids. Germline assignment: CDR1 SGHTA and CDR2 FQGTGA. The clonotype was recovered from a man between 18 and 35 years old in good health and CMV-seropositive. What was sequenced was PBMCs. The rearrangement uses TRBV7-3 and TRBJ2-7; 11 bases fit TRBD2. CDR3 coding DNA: TGTGCCAGCAGTCCCTTAGCGGGAGGGACGGATGAGCAGTACTTC. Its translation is CASSPLAGGTDEQYF.